Listed below are T cell receptor beta chains from one sample, sequenced in a study of T cell responses to AZD1222 COVID-19 vaccine. Clones were read by immunoSEQ multiplex PCR, and TCRdb kept only the in-frame ones, dropping some. The sample comprises about 120,000 clones, about 90% of which are singletons, and approximately 5.1% rests with the top ten. The specimen comprised peripheral blood, sampled on day 0 of AZD1222 vaccination. The origin of the receptors is an adult in good health. CDR3s include the opening cysteine and the closing phenylalanine or tryptophan. Each record gives: V gene, D gene, clone size, J gene, CDR3 protein, CDR3 DNA. D genes are given only for firm matches. For some rows the clone size is stated as once, few or many, or as a class when expanded; others skip it.

V gene: TRBV2
D gene: -
clone size: once
J gene: TRBJ1-3
CDR3 protein: CASSIGTGLRSGNTIYF
CDR3 DNA: TGTGCCAGCAGTATAGGGACGGGACTCCGCTCTGGAAACACCATATATTTT

V gene: TRBV20-1
D gene: -
clone size: -
J gene: TRBJ2-7
CDR3 protein: CSAGQIYEQYF
CDR3 DNA: TGCAGTGCGGGCCAGATCTACGAGCAGTACTTC

V gene: TRBV5-1
D gene: -
clone size: -
J gene: TRBJ1-5
CDR3 protein: CASSLGGEGQPQHF
CDR3 DNA: TGCGCCAGCAGCTTGGGAGGGGAGGGCCAGCCCCAGCATTTT

V gene: TRBV30
D gene: -
clone size: -
J gene: TRBJ1-2
CDR3 protein: CAWRLATGLGGYTF
CDR3 DNA: TGTGCCTGGAGGTTGGCAACAGGTCTAGGAGGCTACACCTTC

V gene: TRBV2
D gene: TRBD1
clone size: -
J gene: TRBJ1-1
CDR3 protein: CASSRNRGNTEAFF
CDR3 DNA: TGTGCCAGCAGTCGAAACAGGGGGAACACTGAAGCTTTCTTT

V gene: TRBV5-6
D gene: -
clone size: few
J gene: TRBJ1-4
CDR3 protein: CASSLFSTNEKLFF
CDR3 DNA: TGTGCCAGCAGCTTGTTTTCCACTAATGAAAAACTGTTTTTT

V gene: TRBV4-2
D gene: TRBD1
clone size: -
J gene: TRBJ2-2
CDR3 protein: CASRGDRVNTGELFF
CDR3 DNA: TGTGCCAGCAGGGGTGACAGGGTGAACACCGGGGAGCTGTTTTTT

V gene: TRBV5-3
D gene: -
clone size: -
J gene: TRBJ1-3
CDR3 protein: CARSLCEVSGNTIYF
CDR3 DNA: TGTGCCAGAAGCTTGTGCGAGGTGTCTGGAAACACCATATATTTT

V gene: TRBV9
D gene: TRBD1
clone size: -
J gene: TRBJ1-1
CDR3 protein: CASSVRDSRNTEAFF
CDR3 DNA: TGTGCCAGCAGCGTACGGGACAGCAGGAACACTGAAGCTTTCTTT

V gene: TRBV5-1
D gene: TRBD1
clone size: -
J gene: TRBJ1-2
CDR3 protein: CASSLEGDRAEGYTF
CDR3 DNA: TGCGCCAGCAGCTTGGAAGGGGACAGGGCGGAAGGCTACACCTTC

V gene: TRBV25-1
D gene: TRBD1
clone size: -
J gene: TRBJ2-3
CDR3 protein: CASSEDRGSTDTQYF
CDR3 DNA: TGTGCCAGCAGTGAGGACAGGGGGAGCACAGATACGCAGTATTTT

V gene: TRBV7-9
D gene: -
clone size: -
J gene: TRBJ2-1
CDR3 protein: CASSFSGSYNEQFF
CDR3 DNA: TGTGCCAGCAGCTTCAGCGGTTCCTACAATGAGCAGTTCTTC

V gene: TRBV9
D gene: -
clone size: -
J gene: TRBJ2-2
CDR3 protein: CASSTRGGDTGELFF
CDR3 DNA: TGTGCCAGCAGCACCCGAGGGGGGGACACCGGGGAGCTGTTTTTT

V gene: TRBV27
D gene: -
clone size: -
J gene: TRBJ1-1
CDR3 protein: CASSLRFNTEAFF
CDR3 DNA: TGTGCCAGCAGTTTACGATTTAACACTGAAGCTTTCTTT

V gene: TRBV10-3
D gene: TRBD1
clone size: -
J gene: TRBJ1-1
CDR3 protein: CATSESTGSGTEAFF
CDR3 DNA: TGTGCCACCTCGGAATCGACAGGGTCGGGAACTGAAGCTTTCTTT

V gene: TRBV5-1
D gene: -
clone size: -
J gene: TRBJ1-1
CDR3 protein: CASSPGQNTEAFF
CDR3 DNA: TGCGCCAGCAGCCCGGGACAAAACACTGAAGCTTTCTTT

V gene: TRBV5-1
D gene: -
clone size: -
J gene: TRBJ2-5
CDR3 protein: CASSHAAGEETQYF
CDR3 DNA: TGCGCCAGCAGCCACGCCGCAGGGGAAGAGACCCAGTACTTC

V gene: TRBV25-1
D gene: -
clone size: -
J gene: TRBJ1-5
CDR3 protein: CASSREWNQPQHF
CDR3 DNA: TGTGCCAGCAGTCGCGAATGGAATCAGCCCCAGCATTTT

V gene: TRBV7-8
D gene: -
clone size: -
J gene: TRBJ1-2
CDR3 protein: CASSLEAGHYGYTF
CDR3 DNA: TGTGCCAGCAGCTTAGAGGCAGGGCACTATGGCTACACCTTC

V gene: TRBV5-4
D gene: -
clone size: -
J gene: TRBJ1-4
CDR3 protein: CASSGDGDNEKLFF
CDR3 DNA: TGTGCCAGCAGTGGGGACGGAGATAATGAAAAACTGTTTTTT

V gene: TRBV29-1
D gene: -
clone size: -
J gene: TRBJ2-3
CDR3 protein: CSVEGALGTDTQYF
CDR3 DNA: TGCAGCGTTGAGGGCGCCCTGGGCACAGATACGCAGTATTTT

V gene: TRBV6-1
D gene: TRBD2
clone size: -
J gene: TRBJ2-1
CDR3 protein: CASSEGLAGGFEQFF
CDR3 DNA: TGTGCCAGCAGTGAGGGACTAGCGGGAGGTTTTGAGCAGTTCTTC